The clone carrying this T cell receptor (beta chain) was counted only a few times. Its antigen is not known. V gave up 6 bases and J gave up 4 bases, with 9 bases separating them. Germline CDR1 reads MNHNS; CDR2 reads SASEGT. The CDR3 length is 13 residues. This sample is drawn from a study of regulatory T cells in long-lasting Graves disease. Study observations and caveats: It was peripheral blood alone, not thyroid tissue, that was studied. Having few samples may have compromised the accuracy.

Regarding time point: persistent/refractory GD, antithyroid drugs over 5 years with positive TRAb. PBMC-derived RNA was used for the TCR library. Graves' disease diagnosis was established per American Thyroid Association guidelines. EDTA tubes received around 9 milliliters of collected peripheral blood. Construction of the TCR beta libraries employed iRepertoire HTBI primers in conjunction with Arm-PCR of CDR3 regions. Via MiXCR, TCRdb re-called the multiplex PCR reads, giving one row per CDR3 protein. The data show approximately 400,000 distinct CDR3 sequences, 23% seen once. This sequence originates from a female donor with Graves disease. The sequencing here drew on peripheral blood mononuclear cells (PBMCs), taken when the disease was refractory, from a patient treated with antithyroid drugs. V and J are TRBV6-1 and TRBJ1-4; no clear D gene. Written as DNA, the CDR3 is TGTGCCAGCAGGGACCGCCGTAATGAAAAACTGTTTTTT. It specifies CASRDRRNEKLFF.